The sequence of this TCR beta chain was determined in a study of identical twins. Whole-study results and caveats: Modeled out-of-frame TCR alpha sharing in monozygotic twins fell below observed levels.

With template switching, a universal primer site was added, and the cDNA carried unique molecular identifiers. TCRdb reprocessed the 5' RACE reads with MiXCR, giving one entry per CDR3 protein. The table lists more than 1.5 million distinct CDR3 sequences, under 35% of them singletons. Germline V CDR1 and CDR2: SGHAT, FQDESV (reference sequence). CDR3 length: 15 amino acids. Losses at the gene ends were 5 bases for V and 6 bases for J; bases not matched to a gene: 11. A note on this clonotype: Its antigen is undetermined.

Sequenced material: cord blood. The chain is built from TRBV11-1 and TRBJ2-3; 7 positions agree with TRBD1. This clonotype was sampled from a newborn girl in good health. The CDR3 is CASSLGTVRLDTQYF. Written as DNA, the CDR3 is TGTGCCAGCAGCCTTGGGACAGTGAGGCTGGATACGCAGTATTTT.